This T cell receptor beta chain originates from a study of blood T cell repertoires in COVID-19. The data were produced by immunoSEQ multiplex PCR, yet TCRdb's version contains in-frame clones alone and is incomplete. Here the sample spans 85,000 to 120,000 clones, about 64% being singletons. The CDR3 runs to 17 residues. The ends lost 5 bases at V and 3 bases at J; junction bases unmatched: 5. Germline V CDR1 and CDR2: PRHDT, FYEKMQ (reference sequence). V usage is TRBV13 and J usage is TRBJ2-2; 14 nucleotides align to TRBD2. Specimen: peripheral blood. This TCR was recovered from a human donor with acute or convalescent COVID-19. The donor label of this sample is uncertain. The CDR3 reads CASSPGTSGGYTGELFF. CDR3 nucleotides: TGTGCCAGCAGCCCAGGGACTAGCGGGGGATACACCGGGGAGCTGTTTTTT.